This T cell receptor beta chain derives from a study of blood T cell repertoires in COVID-19. Across the whole study: COVID-19 samples from acute and convalescent phases originated in the United States, Italy and Spain. Nucleic acid was either cDNA or gDNA, and it came from T cells, B-cell-depleted T cells, or PBMCs.

As processed by the authors: Reference gene primer amplification gave nucleated cell count estimates. TCRdb's table, derived via immunoSEQ multiplex PCR, lists solely in-frame clones and lacks some. Clone size and V and J calls were adopted from that table, with D and trimming inferred from the DNA. Among under 250,000 clones, around 88% were seen once, and the ten largest hold under 1.5%. The CDR3 runs 18 residues. V shed 1 base and J 2 bases; nucleotides not matched to a gene: 8. CDR1 is LGHDT and CDR2 is YNNKEL in the germline V gene (reference sequence). The J gene is TRBJ2-7, the V gene TRBV3-1 (or the pseudogene TRBV3-2); 13 bases are a match to TRBD2. Sequenced: peripheral blood. This TCR came from a man older than 75 with acute or convalescent COVID-19. CDR3 residues: CASSQGSWGLAGTYEQYF. CDR3 nucleotides: TGTGCCAGCAGCCAAGGCTCCTGGGGACTAGCGGGGACCTACGAGCAGTACTTC.